Each of the 27 T cell receptor beta chains below was sequenced from the same sample in a study of T cells in Graves' hyperthyroidism and ophthalmopathy. TCR beta CDR3 region amplification was performed from RNA transcripts. The HTBI primer set drove a first-round RT-PCR of the TCR CDR3. Each CDR3 protein is one row after TCRdb ran MiXCR on the multiplex PCR reads. In the table there are some 650,000 distinct CDR3 sequences, approximately 15% of which are singletons. The sequencing sample was made of blood. The receptors here all came from a woman aged 40 to 50 with Graves' ophthalmopathy.

This chain links TRBV11-2 with TRBJ2-2; TRBD1 might be the D (6 bases). The V gene lost 4 bases and the J gene lost 7 bases, with 13 bases spanning the gap. Germline assignment: CDR1 SGHAT and CDR2 FQNNGV. CDR3 length equals 14 residues. This CDR3 is CASSSGTGLGELFF. In DNA, the CDR3 is TGTGCCAGCAGCTCAGGAACAGGGCTCGGGGAGCTGTTTTTT.

The V and J genes are TRBV28 and TRBJ2-7; TRBD1 agrees at 9 bases. V trimming: 2 bases; J trimming: 2 bases; junction bases outside the gene matches: 7. This CDR3 is built from 16 residues. CDR1 MDHEN and CDR2 SYDVKM come from the germline V gene. CDR3 protein: CASSLGTGKSAYEQYF. CDR3 nucleotides: TGTGCCAGCAGTTTAGGGACAGGGAAGAGTGCCTACGAGCAGTACTTC.

This clonotype was recorded at least ten times. The chain carries TRBV20-1 and TRBJ1-2; possible D gene TRBD1, 6 bases. Per the germline V gene, CDR1 is DFQATT and CDR2 is SNEGSKA (reference sequence). This CDR3 comprises 14 residues. V gave up 5 bases and J gave up 6 bases, with 19 bases separating them. CDR3 loop: CSALTPDSPHGYTF. The CDR3 DNA reads TGCAGTGCTCTCACCCCGGACAGTCCGCATGGCTACACCTTC.

The chain uses TRBV2 and TRBJ2-2; weak D call: TRBD1 (8 bases). V was clipped by 6 bases and J by 6 bases, with 17 bases between them. Germline lookup yields CDR1 SNHLY and CDR2 FYNNEI. This CDR3 is built from 15 residues. The CDR3 region is CASRTDRGGSGELFF. In DNA form, the CDR3 reads TGTGCCAGCAGGACTGACAGGGGAGGGTCCGGGGAGCTGTTTTTT.

V is TRBV9 and J is TRBJ2-7; D is unresolved. CDR1 and CDR2 from the germline V gene are SGDLS and YYNGEE. V gave up 4 bases and J gave up 4 bases, with 12 bases separating them. CDR3 length equals 13 residues. CDR3 in amino acids: CASSRRPGYEQYF. The CDR3 bases are TGTGCCAGCAGCAGACGCCCCGGTTACGAGCAGTACTTC.

CDR3 residues: CAWSTSQLDIQYF. For the CDR3, the DNA is TGTGCCTGGAGCACTTCTCAGTTGGACATTCAGTACTTC. The chain combines TRBV30 with TRBJ2-4; D gene unclear. V lost 3 bases to trimming and J lost 8 bases, with 14 bases between them. CDR1 and CDR2 (germline): GTSNPN, SVGIG (reference sequence). This CDR3 has 13 amino acids.

This sequence joins TRBV7-9 and TRBJ1-2; maybe TRBD1 (6 bases). The V gene lost 3 bases and the J gene lost 3 bases, with 11 bases spanning the gap. This CDR3 is built from 14 residues. Looked up from germline, CDR1 is SEHNR and CDR2 is FQNEAQ (reference sequence). The CDR3 DNA reads TGTGCCAGCAGCTTTCAGGGGATCTACTATGGCTACACCTTC. Its protein product is CASSFQGIYYGYTF. The whole variable domain, filled in from reference TRBV7-9 and TRBJ1-2, reads DTGVSQNPRHKITKRGQNVTFRCDPISEHNRLYWYRQTLGQGPEFLTYFQNEAQLEKSRLLSDRFSAERPKGSFSTLEIQRTEQGDSAMYLCASSFQGIYYGYTFGSGTRLTVV.

The chain combines TRBV6-1 with TRBJ2-1; D is unclear. V was pared by 6 bases and J by 0 bases, with 6 bases between. The germline gives CDR1 MNHNS, CDR2 SASEGT. The CDR3 runs 13 residues. CDR3 sequence reads: CASSWNSYNEQFF. As DNA, the CDR3 is TGTGCCAGCAGCTGGAACTCCTACAATGAGCAGTTCTTC.

This clonotype has at least ten counts. The chain is built from TRBV2 and TRBJ2-3; D gene uncertain. The germline gives CDR1 SNHLY, CDR2 FYNNEI. With 9 bases removed from V and 4 bases from J, the gap between germline ends came to 14 bases. The CDR3 sequence is 13 residues long. CDR3 sequence reads: CASVGAGPDTQYF. CDR3 in DNA: TGTGCCAGTGTTGGAGCCGGGCCAGATACGCAGTATTTT.

This sequence joins TRBV7-9 and TRBJ1-3; no reliable D call. The CDR3 sequence is 16 residues long. V shed 5 bases and J shed 0 bases, with 14 bases lying between them. Germline V gives CDR1 SEHNR, CDR2 FQNEAQ (reference sequence). The CDR3 loop is CASSQTQKFSGNTIYF. The CDR3 DNA is TGTGCCAGCAGCCAAACACAGAAATTCTCTGGAAACACCATATATTTT.

In this sample, this clonotype turned up many times. The genes are TRBV6-1 and TRBJ2-7; D is undetermined. The germline CDR1 and CDR2 sequences are MNHNS and SASEGT. This CDR3 contains 13 residues. With 11 bases removed from V and 2 bases from J, the gap between germline ends came to 16 bases. CDR3 residues: CAAIKPETYEQYF. CDR3 coding DNA: TGTGCCGCTATCAAACCGGAGACCTACGAGCAGTACTTC.

This clonotype came up many times. V and J are TRBV28 and TRBJ2-1; D possibly matches TRBD1 or TRBD2 (7 bases each). Germline V gene lookup returns CDR1 MDHEN and CDR2 SYDVKM. Trimming cost V 6 bases and J 5 bases, with 20 bases left between them. The CDR3 sequence is 16 residues long. In DNA form, the CDR3 reads TGTGCCAGCAGCCAAGGGGGCGGGAGACAACACAATGAGCAGTTCTTC. This codes for CASSQGGGRQHNEQFF.

This clonotype came up a few times. The chain carries TRBV11-2 and TRBJ2-7, with 12 nucleotides matching TRBD2. This CDR3 region has 15 residues. The J segment lost 4 bases and the V segment lost 5 bases, leaving 6 bases of the junction unmatched. Per germline, CDR1 SGHAT and CDR2 FQNNGV. The CDR3 here is CASSRGGTSGYEQYF. Written as DNA, the CDR3 is TGTGCCAGCAGCCGGGGGGGGACTAGCGGGTACGAGCAGTACTTC.

This chain uses TRBV6-5 with TRBJ2-7, with D unclear. Trimming stripped 0 bases from V and 2 bases from J, with 8 bases between. The CDR3 spans 14 residues. Germline values: CDR1 MNHEY, CDR2 SVGAGI. The CDR3 nucleotides read TGTGCCAGCAGTTACTCTGGGAAAACCTACGAGCAGTACTTC. Residues: CASSYSGKTYEQYF.

The chain carries TRBV10-2 and TRBJ1-2; D is perhaps TRBD1 (5 bases). The V end was cut by 0 bases, the J end by 8 bases, with 10 bases between. This CDR3 contains 13 residues. Germline loops: CDR1 WSHSY, CDR2 SAAADI. The CDR3 here is CASSESRGAGYTF. The CDR3 DNA sequence: TGCGCCAGCAGTGAGTCGAGGGGAGCGGGCTACACCTTC.

This clonotype occurred many times. The chain joins TRBV5-1 to TRBJ2-1; 13 bases are shared with TRBD2. The CDR3 runs to 15 residues. Germline V gives CDR1 SGHRS, CDR2 YFSETQ. The ends lost 7 bases at V and 9 bases at J; junction bases unmatched: 10. Written as DNA, the CDR3 is TGCGCCAGCGATACGGGACTAGCGGGATTGGGTGAGCAGTTCTTC. Its protein is CASDTGLAGLGEQFF.

The chain carries TRBV5-6 and TRBJ1-3, with D perhaps matching TRBD1 (5 bases). This CDR3 comprises 15 residues. V was pared by 4 bases and J by 0 bases, with 11 bases between. The germline gives CDR1 SGHDT, CDR2 YYEEEE. CDR3: CASSKDTTSGNTIYF. CDR3 sequence (DNA): TGTGCCAGCAGCAAGGACACGACCTCTGGAAACACCATATATTTT.

This rearrangement joins TRBV5-6 to TRBJ2-1, with D perhaps TRBD1 or TRBD2 (6 bases each). Trimming removed 1 base at V and 3 bases at J, with 17 bases between. The CDR3 length is 17 residues. CDR1 is SGHDT and CDR2 is YYEEEE in the germline V gene. CDR3 nucleotides: TGTGCCAGCAGCTTGATGAGGGGGGTAGAACTCTACAATGAGCAGTTCTTC. Translation: CASSLMRGVELYNEQFF. Variable domain in full (rest from reference TRBV5-6 and TRBJ2-1): DAGVTQSPTHLIKTRGQQVTLRCSPKSGHDTVSWYQQALGQGPQFIFQYYEEEERQRGNFPDRFSGHQFPNYSSELNVNALLLGDSALYLCASSLMRGVELYNEQFFGPGTRLTVL.

The chain has TRBV9 and TRBJ1-4; D is unresolved. Germline assignment: CDR1 SGDLS and CDR2 YYNGEE. The CDR3 is 16 amino acids. Trimming shortened V by 1 base and J by 2 bases, and 12 bases separated the two germline ends. The CDR3 reads CASSVTPRVTNEKLFF. DNA of the CDR3: TGTGCCAGCAGCGTAACACCCCGGGTTACTAATGAAAAACTGTTTTTT.

Concerning this clonotype: A much larger clone sits a single nucleotide away, making a read error possible. The rearrangement links TRBV19 to TRBJ2-3, with D unresolved. Germline V gene data show CDR1 as LNHDA and CDR2 as SQIVND (reference sequence). The CDR3 totals 13 residues. CDR3 bases: TGTACCAGTAAAGGCACTGTAGCAGATACGCAGTATTTT. This gives the protein CTSKGTVADTQYF.

This clonotype was found many times. This sequence joins TRBV4-2 and TRBJ2-7; TRBD2 agrees at 8 bases. This CDR3 is built from 18 residues. J lost 6 bases, V lost 0 bases, and 16 bases had no gene match. Germline lookup yields CDR1 LGHNA and CDR2 YNFKEQ. The CDR3 protein is CASSQERLSGIDRVEQYF. The DNA for the CDR3 is TGTGCCAGCAGCCAAGAGAGGCTTAGCGGGATAGATCGGGTCGAGCAGTACTTC.

In this sample, this clonotype turned up a few times. The rearrangement joins TRBV4-1 to TRBJ2-3; 13 nucleotides match TRBD2. The germline V gene has CDR1 MGHRA and CDR2 YSYEKL. This CDR3 is 18 amino acids long. The V and J ends lost 3 bases and 0 bases, in that order; junction bases with no gene match: 6. Here the CDR3 DNA reads TGCGCCAGCAGCCAGGAACGGACTAGCGGGGGTAGCACAGATACGCAGTATTTT. Protein: CASSQERTSGGSTDTQYF.

This clonotype was seen at least ten times. This sequence joins TRBV28 and TRBJ1-2; D is undetermined. The CDR3 totals 12 residues. The germline V and J ends were trimmed by 7 bases and 2 bases, with 8 bases remaining between them. CDR1 MDHEN and CDR2 SYDVKM come from the germline V gene. The CDR3 protein is CASISPNYGYTF. CDR3 DNA sequence: TGTGCCAGCATTTCGCCCAACTATGGCTACACCTTC.

The chain links TRBV28 to TRBJ1-1; 9 bases are a match to TRBD1. J was trimmed by 8 bases and V by 7 bases; bases with no gene match: 5. From germline, CDR1 is MDHEN and CDR2 SYDVKM. The CDR3 loop spans 12 amino acids. The CDR3 here is CASIRDRAEAFF. The CDR3 nucleotides read TGTGCCAGCATCCGGGACAGGGCCGAAGCTTTCTTT.

This clonotype has at least ten counts. The chain joins TRBV30 to TRBJ2-2; possible D gene TRBD2, 7 bases. With 4 bases removed from V and 5 bases from J, the gap between germline ends came to 17 bases. CDR3 length: 15 amino acids. Germline V gives CDR1 GTSNPN, CDR2 SVGIG (reference sequence). The CDR3 sequence: CAWKVAGAHTGELFF. In DNA, the CDR3 is TGTGCCTGGAAGGTGGCGGGGGCGCATACCGGGGAGCTGTTTTTT. Supplemented by reference TRBV30 and TRBJ2-2, the full variable domain reads SQTIHQWPATLVQPVGSPLSLECTVEGTSNPNLYWYRQAAGRGLQLLFYSVGIGQISSEVPQNLSASRPQDRQFILSSKKLLLSDSGFYLCAWKVAGAHTGELFFGEGSRLTVL.

This clonotype was found many times. The chain uses TRBV3-1 and TRBJ2-3; D perhaps matches TRBD1 (6 bases). Germline V gives CDR1 LGHDT, CDR2 YNNKEL (reference sequence). V shed 2 bases and J shed 0 bases, with 6 bases lying between them. CDR3 length equals 14 residues. Written as DNA, the CDR3 is TGTGCCAGCAGCCAAAGGGGGAGCACAGATACGCAGTATTTT. Encoded protein: CASSQRGSTDTQYF.

The chain couples TRBV27 to TRBJ2-5, with 9 bases matching TRBD2. Trimming at V came to 3 bases and at J to 5 bases, leaving 4 bases not matched to a gene. Germline CDR1 reads MNHEY; CDR2 reads SMNVEV (reference sequence). The CDR3 is made up of 14 amino acids. CDR3 coding DNA: TGTGCCAGCAGTTTTAGCGGGAGTTGGGAGACCCAGTACTTC. Translated: CASSFSGSWETQYF.